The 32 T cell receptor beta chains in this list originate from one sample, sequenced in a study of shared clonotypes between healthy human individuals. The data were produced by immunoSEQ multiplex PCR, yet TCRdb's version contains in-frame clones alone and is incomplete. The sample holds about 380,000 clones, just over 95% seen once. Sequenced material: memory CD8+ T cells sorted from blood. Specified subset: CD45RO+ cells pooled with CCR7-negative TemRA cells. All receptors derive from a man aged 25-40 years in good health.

The CDR3 region is CASSLGTGNIQYF. CDR3 nucleotide sequence: TGTGCCAGCAGCTTGGGTACAGGAAACATTCAGTACTTC. The chain employs TRBV7-2 and TRBJ2-4; D is perhaps TRBD1 (5 bases). V lost 3 bases and J 6 bases, leaving 9 bases between the germline ends. There are 13 residues in the CDR3. In germline, CDR1 is SGHTA, CDR2 FQGNSA.

In DNA form, the CDR3 reads TGTGCCAGCAGTGCCACCGGACAGCGGATGCCATATGGCGAGCAGTACTTC. It translates to CASSATGQRMPYGEQYF. This rearrangement joins TRBV28 to TRBJ2-7; D possibly corresponds to TRBD1 (6 bases). Per germline, CDR1 MDHEN and CDR2 SYDVKM. V shed 5 bases and J shed 6 bases, with 26 bases lying between them. The CDR3 is made up of 17 amino acids. The complete variable domain, with remaining parts taken from reference TRBV28 and TRBJ2-7, reads DVKVTQSSRYLVKRTGEKVFLECVQDMDHENMFWYRQDPGLGLRLIYFSYDVKMKEKGDIPEGYSVSREKKERFSLILESASTNQTSMYLCASSATGQRMPYGEQYFGPGTRLTVT.

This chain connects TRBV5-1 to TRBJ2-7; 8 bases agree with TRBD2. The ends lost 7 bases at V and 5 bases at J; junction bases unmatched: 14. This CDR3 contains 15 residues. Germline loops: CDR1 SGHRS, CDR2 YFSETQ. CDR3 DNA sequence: TGCGCCAGCCGGGAGGGTACGGGTTTCCGGGACGAGCAGTACTTC. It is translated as CASREGTGFRDEQYF.

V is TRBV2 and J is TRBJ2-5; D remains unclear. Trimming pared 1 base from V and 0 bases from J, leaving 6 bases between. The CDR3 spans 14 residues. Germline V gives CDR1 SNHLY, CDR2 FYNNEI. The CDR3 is CASSEDEYQETQYF. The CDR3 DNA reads TGTGCCAGCAGTGAAGACGAGTACCAAGAGACCCAGTACTTC.

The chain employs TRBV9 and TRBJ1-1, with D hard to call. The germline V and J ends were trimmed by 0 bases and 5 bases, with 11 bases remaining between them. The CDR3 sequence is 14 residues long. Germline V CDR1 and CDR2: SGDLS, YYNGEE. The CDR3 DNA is TGTGCCAGCAGCGTAGACAGCGGAGATACTGAAGCTTTCTTT. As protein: CASSVDSGDTEAFF.

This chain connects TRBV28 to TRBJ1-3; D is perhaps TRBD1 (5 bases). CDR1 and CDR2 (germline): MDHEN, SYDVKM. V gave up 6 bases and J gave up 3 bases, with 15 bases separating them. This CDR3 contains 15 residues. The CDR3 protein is CASSMPRGGGNTIYF. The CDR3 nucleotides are TGTGCCAGCAGCATGCCAAGGGGAGGTGGAAACACCATATATTTT.

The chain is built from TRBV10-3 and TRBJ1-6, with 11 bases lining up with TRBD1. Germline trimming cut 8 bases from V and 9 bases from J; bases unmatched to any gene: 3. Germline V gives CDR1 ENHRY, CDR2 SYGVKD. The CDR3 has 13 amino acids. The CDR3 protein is CAIGGQGASPLHF. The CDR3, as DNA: TGTGCCATCGGTGGACAGGGGGCTTCACCCCTCCACTTT.

CDR3 DNA sequence: TGTGCCAGCGTCAAACAGATGAACACTGAAGCTTTCTTT. Its protein product is CASVKQMNTEAFF. This chain uses TRBV28 with TRBJ1-1, with D unclear. CDR3 size: 13 residues. Per germline, CDR1 MDHEN and CDR2 SYDVKM. V dropped 8 bases and J dropped 0 bases, with 10 bases sitting between them.

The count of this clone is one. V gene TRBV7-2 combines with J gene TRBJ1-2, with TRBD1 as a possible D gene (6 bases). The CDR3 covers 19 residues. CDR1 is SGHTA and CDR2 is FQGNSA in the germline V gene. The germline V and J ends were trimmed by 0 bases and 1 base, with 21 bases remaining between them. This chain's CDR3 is CASSLALGDTRRYNYGYTF. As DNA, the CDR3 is TGTGCCAGCAGCTTAGCTCTCGGGGACACGAGAAGATATAACTATGGCTACACCTTC.

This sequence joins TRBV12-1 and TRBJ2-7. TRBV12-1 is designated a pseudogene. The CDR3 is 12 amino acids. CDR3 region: CASSDGTYEQYF. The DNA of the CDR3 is TGTGCCAGCAGCGACGGGACGTACGAGCAGTACTTC.

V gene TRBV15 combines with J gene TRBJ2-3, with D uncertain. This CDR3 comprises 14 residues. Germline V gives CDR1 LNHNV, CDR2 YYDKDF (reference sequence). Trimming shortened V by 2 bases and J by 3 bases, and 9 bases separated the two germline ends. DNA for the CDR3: TGTGCCACCAGCAGACCCGACGTTACAGATACGCAGTATTTT. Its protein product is CATSRPDVTDTQYF.

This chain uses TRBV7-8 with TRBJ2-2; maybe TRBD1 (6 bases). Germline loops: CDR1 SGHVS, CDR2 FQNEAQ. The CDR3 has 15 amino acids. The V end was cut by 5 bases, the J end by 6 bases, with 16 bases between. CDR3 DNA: TGTGCCAGCAGCGCCAGGGGTGTGGATGCCGGGGAGCTGTTTTTT. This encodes CASSARGVDAGELFF.

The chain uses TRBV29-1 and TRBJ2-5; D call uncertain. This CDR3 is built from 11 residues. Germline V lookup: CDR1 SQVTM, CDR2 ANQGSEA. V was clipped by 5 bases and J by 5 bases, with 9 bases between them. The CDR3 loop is CSVQISETQYF. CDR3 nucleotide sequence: TGCAGCGTTCAGATTAGCGAGACCCAGTACTTC.

CDR3 DNA sequence: TGTGCCAGCTCACCTGCCCTCGACACGCACGAGCAGTACTTC. Residues: CASSPALDTHEQYF. The chain uses TRBV18 and TRBJ2-7, with D hard to call. Germline CDR1 reads KGHSH; CDR2 reads LQKENI. V was shortened by 3 bases and J by 5 bases, with 14 bases between the two germline ends. This CDR3 region has 14 residues. Using reference TRBV18 and TRBJ2-7 for the parts outside the CDR3, the full variable domain is NAGVMQNPRHLVRRRGQEARLRCSPMKGHSHVYWYRQLPEEGLKFMVYLQKENIIDESGMPKERFSAEFPKEGPSILRIQQVVRGDSAAYFCASSPALDTHEQYFGPGTRLTVT.

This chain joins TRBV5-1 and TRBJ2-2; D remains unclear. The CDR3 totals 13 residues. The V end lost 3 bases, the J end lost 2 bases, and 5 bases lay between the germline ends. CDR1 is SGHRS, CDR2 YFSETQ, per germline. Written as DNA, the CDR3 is TGCGCCAGCAGCTCGGACAACACCGGGGAGCTGTTTTTT. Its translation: CASSSDNTGELFF.

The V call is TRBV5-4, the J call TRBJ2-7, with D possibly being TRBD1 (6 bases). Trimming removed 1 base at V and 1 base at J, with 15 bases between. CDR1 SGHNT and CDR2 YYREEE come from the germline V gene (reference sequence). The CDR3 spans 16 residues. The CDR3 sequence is CASSLSPGVLSYEQYF. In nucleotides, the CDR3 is TGTGCCAGCAGCTTGTCCCCAGGGGTTTTGTCCTACGAGCAGTACTTC.

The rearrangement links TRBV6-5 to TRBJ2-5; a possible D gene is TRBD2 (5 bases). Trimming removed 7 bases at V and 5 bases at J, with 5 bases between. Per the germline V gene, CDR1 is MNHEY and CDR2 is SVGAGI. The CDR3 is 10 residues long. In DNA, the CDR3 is TGTGCCAGCACGGGGGAGACCCAGTACTTC. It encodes CASTGETQYF.

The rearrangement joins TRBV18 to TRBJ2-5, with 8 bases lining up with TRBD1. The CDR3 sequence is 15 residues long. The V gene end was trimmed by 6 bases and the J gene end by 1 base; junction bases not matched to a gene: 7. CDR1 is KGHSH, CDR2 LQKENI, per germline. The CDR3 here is CASSYLTGGQETQYF. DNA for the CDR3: TGTGCCAGCTCCTACCTTACAGGGGGCCAAGAGACCCAGTACTTC.

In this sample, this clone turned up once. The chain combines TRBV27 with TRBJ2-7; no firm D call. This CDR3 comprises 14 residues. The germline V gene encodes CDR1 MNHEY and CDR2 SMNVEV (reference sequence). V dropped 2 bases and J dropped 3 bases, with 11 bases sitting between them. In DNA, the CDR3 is TGTGCCAGCAGTTTAAGGACCCGGCACTACGAGCAGTACTTC. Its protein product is CASSLRTRHYEQYF.

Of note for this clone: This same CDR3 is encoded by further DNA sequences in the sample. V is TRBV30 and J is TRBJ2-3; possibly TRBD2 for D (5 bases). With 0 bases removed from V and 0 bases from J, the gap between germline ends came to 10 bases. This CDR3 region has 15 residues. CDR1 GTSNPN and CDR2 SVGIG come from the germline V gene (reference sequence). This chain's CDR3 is CAWSVGGPSTDTQYF. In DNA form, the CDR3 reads TGTGCCTGGAGTGTTGGAGGTCCTAGCACAGATACGCAGTATTTT.

CDR3 loop: CASSQGIYNEQFF. CDR3 in DNA: TGTGCCAGCAGCCAAGGGATATACAATGAGCAGTTCTTC. The rearrangement links TRBV14 to TRBJ2-1; D remains ambiguous. The CDR3 covers 13 residues. Germline values: CDR1 SGHDN, CDR2 FVKESK. The V end lost 1 base, the J end lost 4 bases, and 5 bases lay between the germline ends.

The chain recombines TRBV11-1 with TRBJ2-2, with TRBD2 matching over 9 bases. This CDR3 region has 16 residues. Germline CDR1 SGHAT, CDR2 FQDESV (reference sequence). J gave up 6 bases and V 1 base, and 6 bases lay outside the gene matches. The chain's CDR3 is CASSLVGSGRSGELFF. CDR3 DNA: TGTGCCAGCAGCTTAGTGGGTAGCGGGAGATCCGGGGAGCTGTTTTTT.

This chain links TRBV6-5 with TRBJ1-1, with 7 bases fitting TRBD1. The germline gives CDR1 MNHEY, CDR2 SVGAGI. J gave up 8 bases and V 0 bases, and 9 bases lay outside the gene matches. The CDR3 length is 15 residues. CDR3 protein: CASSYSRQGRVEAFF. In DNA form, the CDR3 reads TGTGCCAGCAGTTACTCGCGACAGGGAAGGGTGGAAGCTTTCTTT.

CDR3 in amino acids: CASSLALLWFPASVAYEQYF. The CDR3 nucleotides are TGTGCCAGCAGCTTAGCGCTTTTATGGTTTCCGGCTAGCGTTGCCTACGAGCAGTACTTC. The V call is TRBV7-2, the J call TRBJ2-7; possible D gene TRBD2, 6 bases. V gave up 0 bases and J gave up 2 bases, with 26 bases separating them. This CDR3 has 20 residues. In germline, CDR1 is SGHTA, CDR2 FQGNSA.

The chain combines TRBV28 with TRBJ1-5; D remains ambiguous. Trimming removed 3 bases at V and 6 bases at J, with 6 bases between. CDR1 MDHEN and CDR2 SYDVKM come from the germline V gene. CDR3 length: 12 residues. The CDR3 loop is CASSLGAQPQHF. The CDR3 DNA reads TGTGCCAGCAGTTTGGGTGCTCAGCCCCAGCATTTT.

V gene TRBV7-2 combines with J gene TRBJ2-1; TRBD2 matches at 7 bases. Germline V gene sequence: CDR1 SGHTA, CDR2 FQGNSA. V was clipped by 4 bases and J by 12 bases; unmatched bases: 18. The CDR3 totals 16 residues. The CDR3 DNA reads TGTGCCAGCAGCTATTCTCTAACTAGCGCTGCCCTTGTGCAGTTCTTC. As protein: CASSYSLTSAALVQFF.

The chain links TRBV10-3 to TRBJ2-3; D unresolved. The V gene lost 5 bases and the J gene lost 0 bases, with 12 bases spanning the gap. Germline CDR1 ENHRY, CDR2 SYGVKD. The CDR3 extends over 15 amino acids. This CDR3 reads CAISQSPTSTDTQYF. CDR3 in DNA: TGTGCCATCAGTCAAAGCCCGACTAGCACAGATACGCAGTATTTT.

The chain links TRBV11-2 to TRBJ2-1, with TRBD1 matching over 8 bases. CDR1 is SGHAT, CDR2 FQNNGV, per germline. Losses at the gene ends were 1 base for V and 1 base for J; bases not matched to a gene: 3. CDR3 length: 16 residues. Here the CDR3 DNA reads TGTGCCAGCAGCTTAGTAACAGGGGGGTCCTACAATGAGCAGTTCTTC. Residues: CASSLVTGGSYNEQFF.

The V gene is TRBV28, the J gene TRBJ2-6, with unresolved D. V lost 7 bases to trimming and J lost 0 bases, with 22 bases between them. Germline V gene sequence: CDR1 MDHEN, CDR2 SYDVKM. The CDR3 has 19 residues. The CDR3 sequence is CASNPDGWAVHSGANVLTF. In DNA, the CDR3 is TGTGCCAGCAACCCCGACGGGTGGGCAGTCCACTCTGGGGCCAACGTCCTGACTTTC.

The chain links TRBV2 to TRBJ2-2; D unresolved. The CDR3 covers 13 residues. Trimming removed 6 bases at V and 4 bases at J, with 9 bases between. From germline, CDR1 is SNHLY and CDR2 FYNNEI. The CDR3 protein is CASRPPPTGELFF. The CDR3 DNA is TGTGCCAGCAGGCCTCCCCCCACCGGGGAGCTGTTTTTT.

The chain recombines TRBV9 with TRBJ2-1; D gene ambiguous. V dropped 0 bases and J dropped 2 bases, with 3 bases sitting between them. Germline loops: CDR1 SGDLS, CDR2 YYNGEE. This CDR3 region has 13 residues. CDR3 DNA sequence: TGTGCCAGCAGCGTAGGGCCCTACAATGAGCAGTTCTTC. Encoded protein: CASSVGPYNEQFF. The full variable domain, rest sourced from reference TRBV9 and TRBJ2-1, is DSGVTQTPKHLITATGQRVTLRCSPRSGDLSVYWYQQSLDQGLQFLIQYYNGEERAKGNILERFSAQQFPDLHSELNLSSLELGDSALYFCASSVGPYNEQFFGPGTRLTVL.

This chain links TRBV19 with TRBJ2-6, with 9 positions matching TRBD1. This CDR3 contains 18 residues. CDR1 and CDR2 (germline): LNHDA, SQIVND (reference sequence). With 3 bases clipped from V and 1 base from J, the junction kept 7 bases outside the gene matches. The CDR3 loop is CASSIRDRVWSGANVLTF. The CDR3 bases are TGTGCCAGTAGTATCCGGGACAGGGTTTGGTCTGGGGCCAACGTCCTGACTTTC. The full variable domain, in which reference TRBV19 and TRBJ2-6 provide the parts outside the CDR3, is DGGITQSPKYLFRKEGQNVTLSCEQNLNHDAMYWYRQDPGQGLRLIYYSQIVNDFQKGDIAEGYSVSREKKESFPLTVTSAQKNPTAFYLCASSIRDRVWSGANVLTFGAGSRLTVL.